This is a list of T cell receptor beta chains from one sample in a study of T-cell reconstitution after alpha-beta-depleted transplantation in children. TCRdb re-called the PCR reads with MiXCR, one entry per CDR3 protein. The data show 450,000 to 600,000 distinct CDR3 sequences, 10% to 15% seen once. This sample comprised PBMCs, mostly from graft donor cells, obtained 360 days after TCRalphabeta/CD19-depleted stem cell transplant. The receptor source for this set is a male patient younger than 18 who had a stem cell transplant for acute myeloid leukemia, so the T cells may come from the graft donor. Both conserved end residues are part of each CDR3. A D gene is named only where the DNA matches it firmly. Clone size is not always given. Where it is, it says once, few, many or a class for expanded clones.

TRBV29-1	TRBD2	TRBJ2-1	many	TGCAGCGCATATACTAGCGGGGGGTACAATGAGCAGTTCTTC	CSAYTSGGYNEQFF
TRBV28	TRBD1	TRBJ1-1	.	TGTGCCAGCAGTCGCCTTCGGACAGGGGGGGAAGCTTTCTTT	CASSRLRTGGEAFF
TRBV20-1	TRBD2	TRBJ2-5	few	TGCAGTGCTAGACTAGCGGGAGGGGGCGGGACCCAGTACTTC	CSARLAGGGGTQYF
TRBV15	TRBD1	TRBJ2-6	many	TGTGCCACCAGCAGGACTTTACAGGGGTTCTCTGGGGCCAACGTCCTGACTTTC	CATSRTLQGFSGANVLTF
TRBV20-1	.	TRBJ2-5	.	TGCAGTGCTAGAGATCTCGGGTTCCGGGAGACCCAGTACTTC	CSARDLGFRETQYF
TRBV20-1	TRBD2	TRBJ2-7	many	TGCAGTGCTGTTAGCGGGAGTTTCGCGTACGAGCAGTACTTC	CSAVSGSFAYEQYF
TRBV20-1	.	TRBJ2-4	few	TGCAGTGCACGAGGGGAGATACTAGCCAAAAACATTCAGTACTTC	CSARGEILAKNIQYF
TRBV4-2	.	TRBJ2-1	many	TGTGCCAGCAGTGTCCTCGGGGGTCCGAGCTCCTACAATGAGCAGTTCTTC	CASSVLGGPSSYNEQFF
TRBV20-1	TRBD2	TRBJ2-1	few	TGCAGTGCTAGAACTCTAGCGGCCTACAATGAGCAGTTCTTC	CSARTLAAYNEQFF
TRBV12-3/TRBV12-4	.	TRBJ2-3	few	TGTGCCAGCAGTCCCCCCGAGGCCGATACGCAGTATTTT	CASSPPEADTQYF
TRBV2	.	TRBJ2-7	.	TGTGCCAGGGGGCCTTCCCTACGAGAGCAGTACTTC	CARGPSLREQYF
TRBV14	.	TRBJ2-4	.	TGTGCCAGCAGCCAAGATAGGCCCCAAAACATTCAGTACTTC	CASSQDRPQNIQYF
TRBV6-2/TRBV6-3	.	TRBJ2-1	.	TGTGCCAGCAGTTACATGGGCTCCTACAATGAGCAGTTCTTC	CASSYMGSYNEQFF
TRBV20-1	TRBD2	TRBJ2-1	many	TGCAGTGCCGTGACTAGCGGAGCTGCGGGTGAGCAGTTCTTC	CSAVTSGAAGEQFF
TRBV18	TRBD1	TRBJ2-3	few	TGTGCCAGCCCAGACAGGGGGCCGAGCACAGATACGCAGTATTTT	CASPDRGPSTDTQYF
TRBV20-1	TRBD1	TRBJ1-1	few	TGCAGTGCTCTACCCCGGGACAGGGGAATGAACACTGAAGCTTTCTTT	CSALPRDRGMNTEAFF
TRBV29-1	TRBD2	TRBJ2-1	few	TGCAGCGTTGTGCAAATAGCGGGAGGATATGGGAACAATGAGCAGTTCTTC	CSVVQIAGGYGNNEQFF
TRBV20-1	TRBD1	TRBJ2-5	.	TGCAGTGCTACCTACCCCGGGACAGAGAAAGAGACCCAGTACTTC	CSATYPGTEKETQYF
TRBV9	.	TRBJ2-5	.	TGTGCCAGCAGCGGGCCGGGACCAGCAGGCCGAGAGACCCAGTACTTC	CASSGPGPAGRETQYF
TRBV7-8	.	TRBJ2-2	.	TGTGCCAGCAGCCATTGGCCAATTAGCGCCGGGGAGCTGTTTTTT	CASSHWPISAGELFF
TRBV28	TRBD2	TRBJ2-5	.	TGTGCCAGCAGTTTAGGACTAGTCAGCCAAGAGACCCAGTACTTC	CASSLGLVSQETQYF
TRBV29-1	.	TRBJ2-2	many	TGCAGCGTTGCTCAGGGGGGGCCCCTCACCGGGGAGCTGTTTTTT	CSVAQGGPLTGELFF
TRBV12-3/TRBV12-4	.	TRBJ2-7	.	TGTGCCAGCAGTTTAGAGGAGGCCAGCTACGAGCAGTACTTC	CASSLEEASYEQYF
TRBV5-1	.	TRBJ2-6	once	TGCGCCAGCAGCTTCTTTACATTCCCTGTCTCTGGGGCCAACGTCCTGACTTTC	CASSFFTFPVSGANVLTF
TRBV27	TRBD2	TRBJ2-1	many	TGTGCCAGCAGTTTTACTAGCGGGAGGATCTTCAATGAGCAGTTCTTC	CASSFTSGRIFNEQFF
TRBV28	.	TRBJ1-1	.	TGTGCCAGTTGGGCCCTCTCCACAGGGATTTGGACTGAAGCTTTCTTT	CASWALSTGIWTEAFF
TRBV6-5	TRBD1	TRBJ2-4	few	TGTGCCAGCAGTTATCCCGGACAGGCCCGAGCCAAAAACATTCAGTACTTC	CASSYPGQARAKNIQYF
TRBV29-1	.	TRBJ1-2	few	TGCAGCGGGAGGGACTTCTATGGCTACACCTTC	CSGRDFYGYTF
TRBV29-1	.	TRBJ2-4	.	TGCAGCGCCGAACTGGGGTATCGCTTTCAGTACTTC	CSAELGYRFQYF
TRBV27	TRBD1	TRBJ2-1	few	TGTGCCAGCAGTGGACAGGGGTTGGCCTACAATGAGCAGTTCTTC	CASSGQGLAYNEQFF
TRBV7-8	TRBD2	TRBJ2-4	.	TGTGCCAGCAGCCACGGACTAGCGGGGGTAGCCAAAAACATTCAGTACTTC	CASSHGLAGVAKNIQYF
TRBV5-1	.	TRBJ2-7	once	TGCGCCAGCAAATGGGGGGCGGGAGATCCCACCTACGAGCAGTACTTC	CASKWGAGDPTYEQYF
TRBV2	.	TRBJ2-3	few	TGTGCCAGCAATCCTAGTAACACAGATACGCAGTATTTT	CASNPSNTDTQYF
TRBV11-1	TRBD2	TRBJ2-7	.	TGTGCCAGCAGCTCCGCGACTAGCGCACTTGGGAAGGGGATCTACGAGCAGTACTTC	CASSSATSALGKGIYEQYF
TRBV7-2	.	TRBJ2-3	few	TGTGCCAGCAGCTTGGACGATCACACAGATACGCAGTATTTT	CASSLDDHTDTQYF
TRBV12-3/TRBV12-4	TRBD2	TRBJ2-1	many	TGTGCCACGGGTCTGAGCGGGAGCTCCTACAATGAGCAGTTCTTC	CATGLSGSSYNEQFF
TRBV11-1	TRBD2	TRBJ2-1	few	TGTGCCAGCAGACGTCTAGCGGACGCCTACAATGAGCAGTTCTTC	CASRRLADAYNEQFF
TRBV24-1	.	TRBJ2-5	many	TGTGCCACCAGTGATTTCTCGACTGCTCGGGTAGAGACCCAGTACTTC	CATSDFSTARVETQYF
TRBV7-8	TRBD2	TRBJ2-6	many	TGTGCCAGCAGTTTAGCGGGCTCTGGGGCCAACGTCCTGACTTTC	CASSLAGSGANVLTF
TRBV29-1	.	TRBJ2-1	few	TGCAGCGTTGACCTTGGTCGCCGTGGCGACACGGGGCAGTTCTTC	CSVDLGRRGDTGQFF
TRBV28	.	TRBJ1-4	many	TGTGCCAGCAGTGGGGACCGAGTACCTGGAAATGAAAAACTGTTTTTT	CASSGDRVPGNEKLFF